This T cell receptor beta chain is drawn from a study of blood T cells in healthy people across ages. The CDR3 has 17 amino acids. Germline loops: CDR1 SGHTA, CDR2 FQGNSA. The use of a sample-barcoded 5' primer and a J-beta primer mix characterized a second PCR of roughly 6 to 11 cycles. TCRdb re-derived calls from the 5' RACE reads in MiXCR, one entry per CDR3 protein. The sample has under 2,000,000 distinct CDR3 sequences; 49% are singletons. This clonotype was seen just once. This receptor was obtained from a woman aged 40-49 years in good health. Material for sequencing was blood. This chain links TRBV7-2 with TRBJ2-5, with 7 positions matching TRBD2. Judging by the DNA end, TRBJ2-7 fits better; the J call may be wrong. The CDR3 spells CASSLTGAGDYPYEQYF. CDR3 bases: TGTGCCAGCAGCTTAACGGGCGCGGGGGATTACCCCTACGAGCAGTACTTC.